The table lists the clone carrying this TCR beta chain with a count of one. The antigen remains unidentified. This entry is derived from a study of T cells in Graves' hyperthyroidism and ophthalmopathy. The CDR3 regions of TCR beta were amplified from RNA transcripts. HTBI primers were the set used in a first-round RT-PCR of the TCR CDR3. TCRdb fed the multiplex PCR reads into MiXCR, producing one record per CDR3 protein. In the table there are some 570,000 distinct CDR3 sequences, 12% to 15% of which are singletons. The V and J ends lost 3 bases and 4 bases respectively, with 15 bases between them. CDR1 is ENHRY, CDR2 SYGVKD, per germline. This CDR3 spans 15 amino acids. Study-wide findings and caveats: A model using 13 V-J features told ophthalmopathy apart from stable hyperthyroidism. Ophthalmopathy, which appeared later, was predicted by the model a median about 5.9 months before onset. Most clonotypes expanded in thyroid above 0.001 were likewise present in blood.

The sequence was collected from a woman aged 18-29 years with Graves' ophthalmopathy. The sample comprised blood. The gene calls are TRBV10-3 and TRBJ1-2, with a weak D call TRBD1 (6 bases). In nucleotides, the CDR3 is TGTGCCATCAGTGACGCACAGGGTTCGCCCTATGGCTACACCTTC. This codes for CAISDAQGSPYGYTF.